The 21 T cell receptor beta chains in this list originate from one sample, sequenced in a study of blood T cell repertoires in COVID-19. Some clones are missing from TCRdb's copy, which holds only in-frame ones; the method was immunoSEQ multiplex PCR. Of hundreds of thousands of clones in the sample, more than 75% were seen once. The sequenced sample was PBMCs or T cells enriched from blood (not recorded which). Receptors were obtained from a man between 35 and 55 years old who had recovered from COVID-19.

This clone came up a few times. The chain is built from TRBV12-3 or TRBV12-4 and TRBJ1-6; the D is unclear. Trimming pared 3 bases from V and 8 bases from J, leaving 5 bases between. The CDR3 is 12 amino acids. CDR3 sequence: CASSFTDSPLHF. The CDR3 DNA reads TGTGCCAGCAGTTTTACAGATTCACCCCTCCACTTT.

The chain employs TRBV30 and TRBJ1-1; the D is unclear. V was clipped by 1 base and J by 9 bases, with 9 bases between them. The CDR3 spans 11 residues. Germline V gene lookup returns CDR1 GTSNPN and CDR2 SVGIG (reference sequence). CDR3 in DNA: TGTGCCTGGAGTGGGGAGACCAAAGCTTTCTTT. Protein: CAWSGETKAFF.

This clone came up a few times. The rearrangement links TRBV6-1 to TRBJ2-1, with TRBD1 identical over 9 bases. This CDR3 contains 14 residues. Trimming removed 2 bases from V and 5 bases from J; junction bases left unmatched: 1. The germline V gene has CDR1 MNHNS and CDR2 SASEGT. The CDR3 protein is CASSERDRDNEQFF. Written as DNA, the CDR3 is TGTGCCAGCAGTGAACGGGACAGGGACAATGAGCAGTTCTTC.

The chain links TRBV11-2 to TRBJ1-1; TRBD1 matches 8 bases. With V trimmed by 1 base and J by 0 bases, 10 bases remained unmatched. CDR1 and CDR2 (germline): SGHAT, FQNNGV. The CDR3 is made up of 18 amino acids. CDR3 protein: CASSLGQGRFRVNTEAFF. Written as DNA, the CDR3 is TGTGCCAGCAGCTTAGGACAGGGGCGGTTTCGGGTGAACACTGAAGCTTTCTTT.

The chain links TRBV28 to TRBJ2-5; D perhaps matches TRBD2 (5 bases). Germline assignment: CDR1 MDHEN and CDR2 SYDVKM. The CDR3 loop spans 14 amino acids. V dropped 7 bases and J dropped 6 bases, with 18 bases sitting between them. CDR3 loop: CASTIPTGSQTQYF. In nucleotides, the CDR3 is TGTGCCAGCACCATTCCAACGGGGTCCCAGACCCAGTACTTC.

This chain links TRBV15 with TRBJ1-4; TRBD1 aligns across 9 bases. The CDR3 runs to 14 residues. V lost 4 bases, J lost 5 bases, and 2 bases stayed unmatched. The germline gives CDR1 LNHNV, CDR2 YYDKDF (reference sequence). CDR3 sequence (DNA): TGTGCCACCAGCACCGGGACAGGGAATGAAAAACTGTTTTTT. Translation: CATSTGTGNEKLFF.

CDR3 sequence: CASSPDPTRGAFF. DNA of the CDR3: TGTGCCAGCTCACCAGATCCGACGAGAGGGGCTTTCTTT. The chain recombines TRBV18 with TRBJ1-1; no definite D call. Per germline, CDR1 KGHSH and CDR2 LQKENI. Between the trimmed V and J ends, which lost 2 bases and 11 bases, there was a span of 15 bases. This CDR3 is built from 13 residues.

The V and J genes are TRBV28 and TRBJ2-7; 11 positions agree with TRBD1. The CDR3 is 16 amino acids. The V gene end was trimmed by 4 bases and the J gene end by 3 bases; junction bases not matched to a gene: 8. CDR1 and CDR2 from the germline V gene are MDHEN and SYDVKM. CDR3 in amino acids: CASSSTGQGAGYEQYF. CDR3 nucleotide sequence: TGTGCCAGCAGTTCGACCGGACAGGGGGCGGGCTACGAGCAGTACTTC.

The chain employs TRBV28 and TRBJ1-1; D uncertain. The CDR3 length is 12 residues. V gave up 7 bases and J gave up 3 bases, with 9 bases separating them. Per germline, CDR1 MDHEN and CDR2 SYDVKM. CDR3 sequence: CASNIGDTEAFF. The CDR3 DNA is TGTGCCAGCAATATCGGGGACACTGAAGCTTTCTTT.

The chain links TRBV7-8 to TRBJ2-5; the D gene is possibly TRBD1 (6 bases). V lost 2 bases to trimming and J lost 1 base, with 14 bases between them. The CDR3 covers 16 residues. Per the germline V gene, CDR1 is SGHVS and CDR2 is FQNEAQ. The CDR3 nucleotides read TGTGCCAGCAGCTTATGGGCAGGACAGCTCCAAGAGACCCAGTACTTC. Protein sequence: CASSLWAGQLQETQYF.

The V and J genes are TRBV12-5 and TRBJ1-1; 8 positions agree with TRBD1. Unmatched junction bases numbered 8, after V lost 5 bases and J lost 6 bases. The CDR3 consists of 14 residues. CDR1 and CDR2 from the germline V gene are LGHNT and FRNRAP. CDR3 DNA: TGTGCTAGTGGTGCAGGGGGCCGGGTCCCTGAAGCTTTCTTT. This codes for CASGAGGRVPEAFF.

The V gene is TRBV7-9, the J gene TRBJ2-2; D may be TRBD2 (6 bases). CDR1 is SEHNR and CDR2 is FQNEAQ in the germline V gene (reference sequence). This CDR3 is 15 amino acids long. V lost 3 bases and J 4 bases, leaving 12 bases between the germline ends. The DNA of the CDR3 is TGTGCCAGCAGCTTCTATGCCGGGGGCACCGGGGAGCTGTTTTTT. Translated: CASSFYAGGTGELFF. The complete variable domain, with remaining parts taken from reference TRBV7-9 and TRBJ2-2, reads DTGVSQNPRHKITKRGQNVTFRCDPISEHNRLYWYRQTLGQGPEFLTYFQNEAQLEKSRLLSDRFSAERPKGSFSTLEIQRTEQGDSAMYLCASSFYAGGTGELFFGEGSRLTVL.

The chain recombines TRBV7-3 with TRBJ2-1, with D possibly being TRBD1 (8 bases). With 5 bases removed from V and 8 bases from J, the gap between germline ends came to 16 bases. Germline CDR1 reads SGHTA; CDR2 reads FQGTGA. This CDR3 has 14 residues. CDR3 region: CASSQGAGDDEQFF. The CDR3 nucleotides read TGTGCCAGCAGCCAGGGGGCGGGGGACGATGAGCAGTTCTTC.

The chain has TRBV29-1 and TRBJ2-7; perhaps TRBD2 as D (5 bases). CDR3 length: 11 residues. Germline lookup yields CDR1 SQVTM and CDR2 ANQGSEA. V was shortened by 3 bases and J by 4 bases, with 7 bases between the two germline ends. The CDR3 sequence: CSVDSAYEQYF. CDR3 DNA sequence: TGCAGCGTTGATAGCGCTTACGAGCAGTACTTC.

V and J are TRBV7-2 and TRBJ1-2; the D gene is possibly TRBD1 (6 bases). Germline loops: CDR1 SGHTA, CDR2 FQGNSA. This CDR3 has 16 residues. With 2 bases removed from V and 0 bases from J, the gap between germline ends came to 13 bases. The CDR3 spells CASSLRPGEANYGYTF. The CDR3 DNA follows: TGTGCCAGCAGCTTACGACCAGGGGAAGCTAACTATGGCTACACCTTC.

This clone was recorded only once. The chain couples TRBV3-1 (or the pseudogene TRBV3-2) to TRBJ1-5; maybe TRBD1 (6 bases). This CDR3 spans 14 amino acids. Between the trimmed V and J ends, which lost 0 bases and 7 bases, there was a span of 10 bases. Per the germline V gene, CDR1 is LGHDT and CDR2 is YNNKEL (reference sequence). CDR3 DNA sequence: TGTGCCAGCAGCCAAGAAGGGGGTACGCAGCCCCAGCATTTT. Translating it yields CASSQEGGTQPQHF.

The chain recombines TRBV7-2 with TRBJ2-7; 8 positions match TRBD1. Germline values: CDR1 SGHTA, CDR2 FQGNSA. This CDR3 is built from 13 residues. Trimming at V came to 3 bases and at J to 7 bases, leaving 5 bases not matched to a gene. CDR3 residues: CASSFWTGWEQYF. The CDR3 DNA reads TGTGCCAGCAGCTTCTGGACAGGGTGGGAGCAGTACTTC.

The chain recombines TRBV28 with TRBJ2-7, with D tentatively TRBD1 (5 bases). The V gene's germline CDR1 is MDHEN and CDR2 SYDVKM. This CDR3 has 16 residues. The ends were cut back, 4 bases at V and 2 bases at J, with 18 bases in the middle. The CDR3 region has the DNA TGTGCCAGCAGTTCGCCGTGGCAGGGATTAACCTACGAGCAGTACTTC. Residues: CASSSPWQGLTYEQYF.

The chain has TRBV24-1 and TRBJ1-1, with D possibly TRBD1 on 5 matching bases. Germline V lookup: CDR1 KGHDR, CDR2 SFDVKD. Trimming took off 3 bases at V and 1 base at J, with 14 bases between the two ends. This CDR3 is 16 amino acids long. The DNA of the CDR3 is TGTGCCACCAGTGATAATGGAGCAGGGCCGAACACTGAAGCTTTCTTT. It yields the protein CATSDNGAGPNTEAFF.

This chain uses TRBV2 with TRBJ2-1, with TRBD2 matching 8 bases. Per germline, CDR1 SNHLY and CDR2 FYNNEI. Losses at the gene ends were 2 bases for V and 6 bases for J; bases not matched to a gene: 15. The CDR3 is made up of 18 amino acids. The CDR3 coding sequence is TGTGCCAGCAGTGAATCGGCTTGGGAAGCGGGAGACCGCAATGAGCAGTTCTTC. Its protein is CASSESAWEAGDRNEQFF.

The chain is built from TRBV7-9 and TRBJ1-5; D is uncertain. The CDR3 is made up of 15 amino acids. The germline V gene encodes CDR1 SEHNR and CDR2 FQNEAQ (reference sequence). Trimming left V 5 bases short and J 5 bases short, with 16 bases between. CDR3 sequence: CASSTNSVPHQPQHF. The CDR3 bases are TGTGCCAGCAGCACCAACTCGGTTCCCCATCAGCCCCAGCATTTT.